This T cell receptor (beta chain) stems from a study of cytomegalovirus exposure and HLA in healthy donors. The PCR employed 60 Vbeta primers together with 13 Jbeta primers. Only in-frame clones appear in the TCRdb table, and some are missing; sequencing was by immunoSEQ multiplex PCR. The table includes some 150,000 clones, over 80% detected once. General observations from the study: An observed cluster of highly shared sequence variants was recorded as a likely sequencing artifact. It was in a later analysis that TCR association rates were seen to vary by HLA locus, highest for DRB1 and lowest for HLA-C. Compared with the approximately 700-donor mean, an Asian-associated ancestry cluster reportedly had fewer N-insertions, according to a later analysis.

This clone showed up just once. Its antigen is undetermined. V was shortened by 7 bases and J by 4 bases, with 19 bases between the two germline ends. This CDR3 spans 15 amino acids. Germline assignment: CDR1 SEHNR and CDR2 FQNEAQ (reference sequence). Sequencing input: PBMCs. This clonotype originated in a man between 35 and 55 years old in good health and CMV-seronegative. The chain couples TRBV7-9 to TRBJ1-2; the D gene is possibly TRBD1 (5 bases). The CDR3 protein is CASTQGADLFYGYTF. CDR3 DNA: TGTGCCAGCACCCAAGGGGCGGACCTTTTCTATGGCTACACCTTC.